The 12 T cell receptor beta chains reported below all come from one sample, sequenced in a study of T-cell reconstitution after alpha-beta-depleted transplantation in children. Library preparation (for TCRbeta) was performed with unique molecular identifiers. MiXCR was run by TCRdb on the PCR reads, yielding one entry per CDR3 protein. This sample yields roughly 100,000 distinct CDR3 sequences, of which about 7.5% are seen a single time; about 17% belongs to the top ten. Specimen: PBMCs, collected before TCRalphabeta/CD19-depleted stem cell transplant. Every receptor here comes from a boy under 10 years old with acute lymphoblastic leukemia, due to receive a stem cell transplant.

This clonotype was seen ten or more times. In nucleotides, the CDR3 is TGCAGTGCTAGTGGTCTAGTTGGCAGGGAGCAGTTCTTC. Amino acid sequence: CSASGLVGREQFF. This rearrangement joins TRBV20-1 to TRBJ2-1; D gene ambiguous. The CDR3 extends over 13 amino acids. Germline CDR1 reads DFQATT; CDR2 reads SNEGSKA (reference sequence). Trimming removed 3 bases at V and 10 bases at J, with 16 bases between.

This clonotype was found many times. V gene TRBV18 combines with J gene TRBJ2-3; 12 nucleotides agree with TRBD2. Trimming cost V 3 bases and J 4 bases; bases outside gene matches: 2. The CDR3 loop spans 15 amino acids. Germline V gene sequence: CDR1 KGHSH, CDR2 LQKENI. The CDR3 spells CASSPRLAGADTQYF. In DNA, the CDR3 is TGTGCCAGCTCACCTCGACTAGCGGGAGCAGATACGCAGTATTTT.

There are a few counts of this clonotype. V gene TRBV20-1 combines with J gene TRBJ2-4; tentatively, D is TRBD1 or TRBD2 (6 bases each). CDR3 length: 14 residues. Germline CDR1 reads DFQATT; CDR2 reads SNEGSKA (reference sequence). With 2 bases removed from V and 5 bases from J, the gap between germline ends came to 13 bases. Here the CDR3 DNA reads TGCAGTGCTAGACGGATGGGGGGCCAAAACATTCAGTACTTC. Its translation: CSARRMGGQNIQYF.

The genes are TRBV14 and TRBJ2-5, with D tentatively TRBD1 or TRBD2 (5 bases each). The V and J ends lost 0 bases and 5 bases respectively, with 13 bases between them. The V gene's germline CDR1 is SGHDN and CDR2 FVKESK. This CDR3 comprises 15 residues. The CDR3 loop is CASSQDPGAVETQYF. CDR3 nucleotide sequence: TGTGCCAGCAGCCAAGATCCCGGGGCCGTGGAGACCCAGTACTTC. Full variable domain (remainder filled in from reference TRBV14 and TRBJ2-5): EAGVTQFPSHSVIEKGQTVTLRCDPISGHDNLYWYRRVMGKEIKFLLHFVKESKQDESGMPNNRFLAERTGGTYSTLKVQPAELEDSGVYFCASSQDPGAVETQYFGPGTRLLVL.

The chain joins TRBV6-5 to TRBJ1-5, with a tentative D call TRBD1 (6 bases). Trimming cost V 5 bases and J 1 base, with 18 bases left between them. The CDR3 runs to 17 residues. Germline CDR1 is MNHEY and CDR2 is SVGAGI. The CDR3 nucleotides read TGTGCCAGCAGTCTATCAAAAGGGGGGCGAAGCAATCAGCCCCAGCATTTT. The encoded protein is CASSLSKGGRSNQPQHF.

This clonotype was counted ten times or more. This chain links TRBV10-3 with TRBJ1-5, with 8 positions matching TRBD1. Unmatched junction bases numbered 1, after V lost 2 bases and J lost 4 bases. This CDR3 is 14 amino acids long. Germline V gene data show CDR1 as ENHRY and CDR2 as SYGVKD. This CDR3 is CAISEGDRNQPQHF. CDR3 DNA sequence: TGTGCCATCAGTGAGGGGGACAGGAATCAGCCCCAGCATTTT.

The sample holds a few counts of this clonotype. The V and J genes are TRBV10-3 and TRBJ2-1, with unresolved D. V was clipped by 6 bases and J by 6 bases, with 6 bases between them. CDR3 length: 11 amino acids. The germline V gene encodes CDR1 ENHRY and CDR2 SYGVKD. CDR3 residues: CAIRNSNEQFF. The DNA for the CDR3 is TGTGCCATCAGGAATAGCAATGAGCAGTTCTTC.

This clonotype was observed a handful of times. The chain recombines TRBV7-6 with TRBJ1-1; D ambiguous. This CDR3 is built from 13 residues. In germline, CDR1 is SGHVS, CDR2 FNYEAQ. V shed 2 bases and J shed 3 bases, with 7 bases lying between them. CDR3: CASSLFRDTEAFF. The DNA for the CDR3 is TGTGCCAGCAGCTTATTCCGGGACACTGAAGCTTTCTTT.

The table lists this clonotype with a few counts. The CDR3 region is CASSILNNSPLHF. CDR3 nucleotide sequence: TGTGCCAGTAGTATACTGAATAATTCACCCCTCCACTTT. This sequence joins TRBV19 and TRBJ1-6; D ambiguous. The CDR3 extends over 13 amino acids. Germline assignment: CDR1 LNHDA and CDR2 SQIVND (reference sequence). Trimming cost V 2 bases and J 5 bases, with 4 bases left between them.

This clonotype occurred many times. The chain joins TRBV12-3 or TRBV12-4 to TRBJ2-3; D not resolved. Trimming left V 1 base short and J 6 bases short, with 2 bases between. CDR3 length: 11 amino acids. The CDR3 nucleotides read TGTGCCAGCAGTTTAGGGGATACGCAGTATTTT. Translated, it gives CASSLGDTQYF.

This clonotype was counted ten times or more. V and J are TRBV27 and TRBJ2-6; D gene ambiguous. Germline assignment: CDR1 MNHEY and CDR2 SMNVEV (reference sequence). V lost 0 bases and J 4 bases, leaving 1 base between the germline ends. The CDR3 is 13 residues long. Here the CDR3 DNA reads TGTGCCAGCAGTTTATCCGGGGCCAACGTCCTGACTTTC. Translated: CASSLSGANVLTF.

This chain joins TRBV29-1 and TRBJ1-1; tentative D call: TRBD1 (5 bases). V was shortened by 0 bases and J by 0 bases, with 20 bases between the two germline ends. CDR1 and CDR2 from the germline V gene are SQVTM and ANQGSEA. This CDR3 comprises 18 residues. The CDR3 sequence is CSVEDVQGGRVMNTEAFF. CDR3 in DNA: TGCAGCGTTGAAGATGTGCAGGGTGGGAGGGTGATGAACACTGAAGCTTTCTTT.